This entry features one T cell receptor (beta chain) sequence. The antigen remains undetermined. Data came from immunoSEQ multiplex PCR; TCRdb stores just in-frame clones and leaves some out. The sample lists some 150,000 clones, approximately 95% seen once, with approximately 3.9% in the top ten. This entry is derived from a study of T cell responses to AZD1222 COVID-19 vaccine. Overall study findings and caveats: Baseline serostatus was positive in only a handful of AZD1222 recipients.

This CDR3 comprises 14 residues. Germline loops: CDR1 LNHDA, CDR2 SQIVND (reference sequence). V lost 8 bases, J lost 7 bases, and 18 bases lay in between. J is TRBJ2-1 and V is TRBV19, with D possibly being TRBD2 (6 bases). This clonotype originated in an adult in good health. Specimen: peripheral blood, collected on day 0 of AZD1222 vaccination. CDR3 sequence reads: CASGLTGTPNEQFF. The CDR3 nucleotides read TGTGCCAGTGGACTCACCGGGACTCCAAATGAGCAGTTCTTC.